These 23 T cell receptor beta chains share one sample of origin, sequenced in a study of blood T cell repertoires in COVID-19. Assay used: immunoSEQ multiplex PCR; TCRdb lists only in-frame clones, some missing. The data hold roughly 120,000 clones, with about 74% observed a single time. Sequenced sample: peripheral blood. These receptors were taken from a man older than 75 with COVID-19, enrolled during active disease.

This chain joins TRBV6-1 and TRBJ2-5; perhaps TRBD2 as D (5 bases). The germline V gene encodes CDR1 MNHNS and CDR2 SASEGT. V was pared by 1 base and J by 5 bases, with 14 bases between. There are 15 residues in the CDR3. The CDR3 region is CASSEVWGEGETQYF. Here the CDR3 DNA reads TGTGCCAGCAGTGAAGTGTGGGGAGAGGGTGAGACCCAGTACTTC.

This clone was seen a handful of times. The chain links TRBV3-1 (or the pseudogene TRBV3-2) to TRBJ2-3; tentatively, D is TRBD2 (5 bases). Germline loops: CDR1 LGHDT, CDR2 YNNKEL (reference sequence). Trimming left V 2 bases short and J 6 bases short, with 15 bases between. The CDR3 runs 15 residues. Written as DNA, the CDR3 is TGTGCCAGCAGCCAATTACGGCTAGCTTTGGATACGCAGTATTTT. Translation gives CASSQLRLALDTQYF.

The chain joins TRBV7-2 to TRBJ1-3; TRBD1 is a possible D gene (6 bases). CDR1 is SGHTA and CDR2 is FQGNSA in the germline V gene. CDR3 length: 18 residues. With 3 bases removed from V and 0 bases from J, the gap between germline ends came to 18 bases. This CDR3 is CASSFVGGLAGSGNTIYF. As DNA, the CDR3 is TGTGCCAGCAGCTTCGTTGGGGGCTTAGCTGGCTCTGGAAACACCATATATTTT.

This clone has a handful of counts. The chain uses TRBV5-1 and TRBJ1-2; perhaps TRBD1 as D (6 bases). V gave up 4 bases and J gave up 4 bases, with 17 bases separating them. The CDR3 has 15 residues. CDR1 is SGHRS, CDR2 YFSETQ, per germline. The CDR3 sequence: CASSQNRGGAYGYTF. The CDR3 region has the DNA TGCGCCAGCAGCCAGAACAGAGGGGGAGCCTATGGCTACACCTTC. The variable domain in full, with the rest retrieved from reference TRBV5-1 and TRBJ1-2, is KAGVTQTPRYLIKTRGQQVTLSCSPISGHRSVSWYQQTPGQGLQFLFEYFSETQRNKGNFPGRFSGRQFSNSRSEMNVSTLELGDSALYLCASSQNRGGAYGYTFGSGTRLTVV.

This chain uses TRBV5-1 with TRBJ2-4; 13 bases line up with TRBD2. This CDR3 is built from 15 residues. From germline, CDR1 is SGHRS and CDR2 YFSETQ. The V and J ends lost 4 bases and 9 bases, in that order; junction bases with no gene match: 7. CDR3 loop: CASSPPGLAGFIQYF. CDR3 bases: TGCGCCAGCAGCCCTCCGGGACTAGCGGGGTTCATTCAGTACTTC.

The chain couples TRBV28 to TRBJ1-5, with D tentatively TRBD1 (6 bases). With 2 bases removed from V and 4 bases from J, the gap between germline ends came to 12 bases. The CDR3 spans 15 residues. CDR1 is MDHEN, CDR2 SYDVKM, per germline. CDR3 DNA sequence: TGTGCCAGCAGTTTAAACAGGGAGGGTAATCAGCCCCAGCATTTT. This sequence encodes CASSLNREGNQPQHF.

This clone is a singleton in its sample. The chain uses TRBV30 and TRBJ1-4; 7 bases line up with TRBD1. Germline V CDR1 and CDR2: GTSNPN, SVGIG (reference sequence). Germline trimming cut 1 base from V and 5 bases from J; bases unmatched to any gene: 10. This CDR3 is 16 amino acids long. The CDR3 nucleotides read TGTGCCTGGAGTGACGAATACAGGGGTGTAAATGAAAAACTGTTTTTT. This codes for CAWSDEYRGVNEKLFF.

The J gene is TRBJ1-1, the V gene TRBV28; 9 positions agree with TRBD1. The CDR3 covers 13 residues. CDR1 and CDR2 (germline): MDHEN, SYDVKM. The trim removed 6 bases at V and 8 bases at J, leaving 7 bases unmatched. The DNA of the CDR3 is TGTGCCAGCAGATTGACAGGGGGTTTGGAAGCTTTCTTT. Encoded protein: CASRLTGGLEAFF.

J is TRBJ1-2 and V is TRBV10-3; D unresolved. The germline gives CDR1 ENHRY, CDR2 SYGVKD. The CDR3 is 11 amino acids. V shed 3 bases and J shed 8 bases, with 7 bases lying between them. In DNA, the CDR3 is TGTGCCATCAGTGACGGGGTCGGCTACACCTTC. Translated, it gives CAISDGVGYTF.

The table lists this clone with a few counts. The rearrangement joins TRBV9 to TRBJ2-3; 10 nucleotides align to TRBD2. V lost 0 bases and J lost 3; bases outside the gene matches: 7. Germline CDR1 and CDR2: SGDLS and YYNGEE. The CDR3 is 17 residues long. The CDR3 coding sequence is TGTGCCAGCAGCGTAGAGCCTAGCGGGAGAAATACAGATACGCAGTATTTT. Amino acids: CASSVEPSGRNTDTQYF.

The chain has TRBV20-1 and TRBJ2-7, with 11 nucleotides matching TRBD1. Germline V gene data show CDR1 as DFQATT and CDR2 as SNEGSKA (reference sequence). The CDR3 loop spans 13 amino acids. V lost 3 bases, J lost 5 bases, and 3 bases stayed unmatched. The CDR3 here is CSASLDRGHEQYF. CDR3 sequence (DNA): TGCAGTGCTAGTTTGGACAGGGGGCACGAGCAGTACTTC.

The V call is TRBV7-3, the J call TRBJ2-1, with 11 bases identical to TRBD2. CDR1 is SGHTA, CDR2 FQGTGA, per germline. CDR3 size: 16 residues. V lost 5 bases and J lost 10; bases outside the gene matches: 13. The CDR3 DNA follows: TGTGCCAGCAGCATACCCATAGCGGGAGGGCTATCCGAGCAGTTCTTC. This gives the protein CASSIPIAGGLSEQFF.

V gene TRBV5-4 combines with J gene TRBJ2-5; 12 bases match TRBD2. J gave up 5 bases and V 4 bases, and 9 bases lay outside the gene matches. This CDR3 comprises 16 residues. Germline V gives CDR1 SGHNT, CDR2 YYREEE (reference sequence). The CDR3 is CASSRRLAGVAETQYF. In DNA, the CDR3 is TGTGCCAGCAGCCGAAGACTAGCGGGAGTCGCTGAGACCCAGTACTTC.

This clone showed up just a few times. This chain connects TRBV6-2 or TRBV6-3 to TRBJ1-5, with TRBD1 identical over 12 bases. Looked up from germline, CDR1 is MNHEY and CDR2 is SVGEGT. Germline trimming cut 0 bases from V and 2 bases from J; bases unmatched to any gene: 8. The CDR3 is made up of 19 amino acids. The CDR3: CASSYSGDRGRLGNQPQHF. The CDR3 DNA reads as TGTGCCAGCAGTTACTCAGGGGACAGGGGGCGGTTAGGCAATCAGCCCCAGCATTTT.

This chain uses TRBV18 with TRBJ2-2; D may be TRBD2 (5 bases). The CDR3 covers 12 residues. The germline V gene has CDR1 KGHSH and CDR2 LQKENI. V lost 3 bases, J lost 6 bases, and 5 bases lay in between. The CDR3 protein is CASSPRAGELFF. Written as DNA, the CDR3 is TGTGCCAGCTCACCGAGGGCCGGGGAGCTGTTTTTT.

Comment on this clone: Germline and junction disagree at one end, which may indicate a read error. The CDR3 DNA sequence: TGTGCCAGCAGCTTGACAGGGAAAAACTATGGCTACACCTTT. It yields the protein CASSLTGKNYGYTF. The chain is built from TRBV5-4 and TRBJ1-2; the D gene is possibly TRBD1 (6 bases). The CDR3 consists of 14 residues. Per the germline V gene, CDR1 is SGHNT and CDR2 is YYREEE (reference sequence). The variable domain in full, completed from reference TRBV5-4 and TRBJ1-2, reads ETGVTQSPTHLIKTRGQQVTLRCSSQSGHNTVSWYQQALGQGPQFIFQYYREEENGRGNFPPRFSGLQFPNYSSELNVNALELDDSALYLCASSLTGKNYGYTFGSGTRLTVV.

The rearrangement uses TRBV28 and TRBJ1-2; possibly TRBD1 for D (5 bases). The CDR3 covers 13 residues. The V end was cut by 6 bases, the J end by 8 bases, with 16 bases between. Germline CDR1 reads MDHEN; CDR2 reads SYDVKM. Here the CDR3 reads CASRLVSGAGYTF. CDR3 coding DNA: TGTGCCAGCAGGCTGGTCAGTGGGGCCGGCTACACCTTC.

The genes are TRBV29-1 and TRBJ2-7; a weak D match, TRBD2 (5 bases). The CDR3 runs 12 residues. V was clipped by 7 bases and J by 1 base, with 11 bases between them. Germline lookup yields CDR1 SQVTM and CDR2 ANQGSEA. CDR3 sequence (DNA): TGCAGCGGGATCACTAGGTCCTACGAGCAGTACTTC. Its protein product is CSGITRSYEQYF.

This clone has only one observation. The genes are TRBV6-5 and TRBJ1-1; TRBD1 aligns across 8 bases. Losses at the gene ends were 6 bases for V and 11 bases for J; bases not matched to a gene: 11. Germline CDR1 and CDR2: MNHEY and SVGAGI. The CDR3 totals 13 residues. DNA for the CDR3: TGTGCCAGCAGGGGACAGGCCCCTTACCCGGCTTTCTTT. Its protein product is CASRGQAPYPAFF.

With regard to this clone: Other nucleotide sequences in the sample specify the same CDR3. The chain is built from TRBV3-1 (or the pseudogene TRBV3-2) and TRBJ2-1; TRBD2 agrees at 10 bases. The ends lost 1 base at V and 11 bases at J; junction bases unmatched: 11. The CDR3 loop spans 16 amino acids. The V gene's germline CDR1 is LGHDT and CDR2 YNNKEL (reference sequence). In DNA form, the CDR3 reads TGTGCCAGCAGCCAAGGTGTGCTAGCGGGAGTGGAAAAGCAGTTCTTC. This codes for CASSQGVLAGVEKQFF.

This sequence joins TRBV4-1 and TRBJ1-2, with D possibly TRBD1 on 5 matching bases. The CDR3 consists of 13 residues. Trimming removed 1 base from V and 8 bases from J, with 11 bases in between. Germline V gives CDR1 MGHRA, CDR2 YSYEKL. CDR3 coding DNA: TGCGCCAGCAGCCAAGGGCAGGGTGACGGCTACACCTTC. This sequence encodes CASSQGQGDGYTF.

The genes are TRBV21-1 and TRBJ2-7; the table names TRBD2, a call not compared with the DNA. TRBV21-1 is flagged as a pseudogene. The CDR3 is 16 residues long. CDR3 sequence: CASSKAGLAGIYEQYF. In nucleotides, the CDR3 is TGTGCCAGCAGCAAAGCTGGACTAGCGGGAATCTACGAGCAGTACTTC.

The chain combines TRBV24-1 with TRBJ2-4; 10 bases fit TRBD2. CDR3 length equals 13 residues. J lost 8 bases, V lost 9 bases, and 6 bases had no gene match. Germline CDR1 reads KGHDR; CDR2 reads SFDVKD. CDR3 nucleotides: TGTGCCACCGAGCAGCGGGAGGGGGACATTCAGTACTTC. It specifies CATEQREGDIQYF.